This entry lists 16 T cell receptor beta chains sequenced from one sample in a study of shared T cell receptors in the human thymus. Sequencing used immunoSEQ multiplex PCR; TCRdb keeps in-frame clones, though not all of them. This table has approximately 400,000 clones, approximately 95% appearing once. The sequenced material came from thymocytes. The source of these receptors is a human donor.

Here the CDR3 DNA reads TGCGCCAGCAGCCAAGTACTGAACAATGAGCAGTTCTTC. This translates into CASSQVLNNEQFF. This chain joins TRBV4-3 and TRBJ2-1; D gene ambiguous. Germline assignment: CDR1 LGHNA and CDR2 YSLEER. Deletions cut 1 base from V and 5 bases from J, with 6 bases between. This CDR3 contains 13 residues.

The V call is TRBV15, the J call TRBJ1-5, with TRBD1 as a possible D gene (6 bases). The germline CDR1 and CDR2 sequences are LNHNV and YYDKDF (reference sequence). The CDR3 is made up of 17 amino acids. V was trimmed by 5 bases and J by 7 bases, leaving 24 bases between them. In DNA, the CDR3 is TGTGCCACCAGCGAGGGCACCCGGCCGGGACATGCACAGCCCCAGCATTTT. Translation: CATSEGTRPGHAQPQHF.

The chain couples TRBV28 to TRBJ2-2; D assignment may be TRBD1 or TRBD2 (5 bases each). The CDR3 covers 16 residues. V shed 5 bases and J shed 7 bases, with 20 bases lying between them. Germline V lookup: CDR1 MDHEN, CDR2 SYDVKM. CDR3 region: CASSRDGWDRDGELFF. The CDR3 nucleotides read TGTGCCAGCAGTCGGGACGGGTGGGATCGTGACGGGGAGCTGTTTTTT.

The gene calls are TRBV14 and TRBJ2-7; 9 positions agree with TRBD2. The J segment lost 5 bases and the V segment lost 1 base, leaving 9 bases of the junction unmatched. The CDR3 totals 16 residues. Germline V gene data show CDR1 as SGHDN and CDR2 as FVKESK. The chain's CDR3 is CASSQVGSGRSNEQYF. CDR3 coding DNA: TGTGCCAGCAGCCAAGTAGGTAGCGGGAGATCCAACGAGCAGTACTTC.

The chain is built from TRBV7-8 and TRBJ2-7; weak D call: TRBD2 (5 bases). From germline, CDR1 is SGHVS and CDR2 FQNEAQ. V was pared by 5 bases and J by 1 base, with 15 bases between. The CDR3 extends over 15 amino acids. CDR3 sequence: CASSLSGNKSYEQYF. DNA for the CDR3: TGTGCCAGCAGCCTGAGCGGCAATAAATCCTACGAGCAGTACTTC.

CDR3 sequence (DNA): TGTGCCAGCAGTCCTAGAGCGGCCCACAGCACAGATACGCAGTATTTT. Amino acids: CASSPRAAHSTDTQYF. The chain has TRBV27 and TRBJ2-3, with D possibly matching TRBD2 (5 bases). The CDR3 consists of 16 residues. Trimming shortened V by 5 bases and J by 0 bases, and 15 bases separated the two germline ends. The germline gives CDR1 MNHEY, CDR2 SMNVEV (reference sequence).

This chain connects TRBV28 to TRBJ2-3, with 9 bases lining up with TRBD1. CDR3 size: 20 residues. Germline V gene data show CDR1 as MDHEN and CDR2 as SYDVKM. The J segment lost 4 bases and the V segment lost 3 bases, leaving 20 bases of the junction unmatched. In nucleotides, the CDR3 is TGTGCCAGCAGTTTCCCGTATTCCTTGGACAGGGGAAGAACGGCAGATACGCAGTATTTT. It is translated as CASSFPYSLDRGRTADTQYF.

The chain joins TRBV2 to TRBJ2-5, with TRBD2 identical over 12 bases. V trimming: 8 bases; J trimming: 0 bases; junction bases outside the gene matches: 10. The CDR3 runs 17 residues. Per the germline V gene, CDR1 is SNHLY and CDR2 is FYNNEI. The CDR3 loop reads CASGRLAGAQYQETQYF. In DNA, the CDR3 is TGTGCCAGCGGCCGACTAGCGGGAGCCCAATACCAAGAGACCCAGTACTTC.

This rearrangement joins TRBV10-2 to TRBJ1-5; weak D call: TRBD1 (5 bases). Trimming took off 6 bases at V and 4 bases at J, with 19 bases between the two ends. Germline CDR1 and CDR2: WSHSY and SAAADI. The CDR3 sequence is 16 residues long. CDR3 region: CASRSGTGKGNQPQHF. In nucleotides, the CDR3 is TGCGCCAGCAGATCGGGGACTGGTAAAGGGAATCAGCCCCAGCATTTT.

The chain combines TRBV27 with TRBJ2-6, with D unresolved. Germline lookup yields CDR1 MNHEY and CDR2 SMNVEV (reference sequence). V shed 5 bases and J shed 4 bases, with 24 bases lying between them. The CDR3 length is 19 residues. CDR3 residues: CASSPCTKLGVPGANVLTF. CDR3 bases: TGTGCCAGCAGTCCGTGTACAAAGTTGGGCGTTCCGGGGGCCAACGTCCTGACTTTC. Full variable domain (remainder filled in from reference TRBV27 and TRBJ2-6): EAQVTQNPRYLITVTGKKLTVTCSQNMNHEYMSWYRQDPGLGLRQIYYSMNVEVTDKGDVPEGYKVSRKEKRNFPLILESPSPNQTSLYFCASSPCTKLGVPGANVLTFGAGSRLTVL.

V gene TRBV28 combines with J gene TRBJ1-5, with D perhaps matching TRBD1 (6 bases). V lost 2 bases, J lost 5 bases, and 10 bases lay in between. There are 14 residues in the CDR3. CDR1 and CDR2 (germline): MDHEN, SYDVKM. CDR3 region: CASSLAGADQPQHF. CDR3 sequence (DNA): TGTGCCAGCAGTTTAGCGGGGGCGGATCAGCCCCAGCATTTT.

This clone was seen once. The same CDR3 arises from other DNA sequences in this sample as well. J is TRBJ1-1 and V is TRBV29-1; tentatively, D is TRBD1 (5 bases). This CDR3 has 12 residues. The V and J ends lost 6 bases and 1 base respectively, with 9 bases between them. In germline, CDR1 is SQVTM, CDR2 ANQGSEA. In DNA form, the CDR3 reads TGCAGCGTCGACAGAGGGAACACTGAAGCTTTCTTT. Translation gives CSVDRGNTEAFF.

The genes are TRBV7-7 and TRBJ2-5; D is perhaps TRBD2 (5 bases). The V end lost 1 base, the J end lost 2 bases, and 11 bases lay between the germline ends. CDR1 SSHAT and CDR2 FNYEAQ come from the germline V gene (reference sequence). This CDR3 contains 15 residues. CDR3 protein: CASSLVPGMQETQYF. As DNA, the CDR3 is TGTGCCAGCAGCTTAGTTCCGGGGATGCAAGAGACCCAGTACTTC.

The V call is TRBV28, the J call TRBJ2-2, with 12 bases lining up with TRBD1. Germline CDR1 is MDHEN and CDR2 is SYDVKM. The CDR3 is 17 residues long. The V segment lost 1 base and the J segment 6 bases; nucleotides outside the gene matches: 6. The CDR3 DNA reads as TGTGCCAGCAGTTTATTCGGGACAGGGGGCATTGCCGGGGAGCTGTTTTTT. This encodes CASSLFGTGGIAGELFF. Full variable domain (remainder filled in from reference TRBV28 and TRBJ2-2): DVKVTQSSRYLVKRTGEKVFLECVQDMDHENMFWYRQDPGLGLRLIYFSYDVKMKEKGDIPEGYSVSREKKERFSLILESASTNQTSMYLCASSLFGTGGIAGELFFGEGSRLTVL.

The chain combines TRBV23-1 with TRBJ2-1; 8 bases align to TRBD2. TRBV23-1 is an ORF, with its function uncertain. There are 16 residues in the CDR3. The V and J ends lost 4 bases and 5 bases, in that order; junction bases with no gene match: 10. In DNA form, the CDR3 reads TGCGCCAGCAGTCTACACGGACTAGCATCCCACAATGAGCAGTTCTTC. Its protein is CASSLHGLASHNEQFF.

The rearrangement joins TRBV18 to TRBJ2-3; 9 nucleotides align to TRBD2. After removal of 3 bases from V and 4 bases from J, the junction contained 8 bases not matched to a gene. The CDR3 is made up of 16 amino acids. Germline V gene lookup returns CDR1 KGHSH and CDR2 LQKENI. As DNA, the CDR3 is TGTGCCAGCTCACCTCTTGCGGGAGGGCCGCCAGATACGCAGTATTTT. It encodes CASSPLAGGPPDTQYF.